The 27 T cell receptor beta chains presented below share a single source sample, sequenced in a study of shared clonotypes between healthy human individuals. Selected positively for CCR7 and CD45RO-negative, naive CD8 cells excluded terminally differentiated effector memory CD45RA+ cells. The assay was immunoSEQ multiplex PCR, and TCRdb's table has in-frame clones only and misses some. Here the sample spans about 2.1 million clones, over 85% being singletons. The sequenced sample was naive CD8+ T cells from PBMCs. These TCRs come from a man between 18 and 35 years old in good health. Some clones in this sample may be carry-over from other donors' samples.

This clone was seen only a few times. V and J are TRBV27 and TRBJ1-5; TRBD1 matches at 7 bases. The germline V gene encodes CDR1 MNHEY and CDR2 SMNVEV (reference sequence). The trim removed 6 bases at V and 3 bases at J, leaving 5 bases unmatched. This CDR3 is 14 amino acids long. CDR3 residues: CASRPGQSNQPQHF. The CDR3 region has the DNA TGTGCCAGCAGACCGGGACAGTCCAATCAGCCCCAGCATTTT.

V usage is TRBV4-2 and J usage is TRBJ2-2; 14 bases line up with TRBD2. Germline lookup yields CDR1 LGHNA and CDR2 YNFKEQ. The length of the CDR3 is 18 residues. V lost 2 bases, J lost 7 bases, and 9 bases stayed unmatched. The DNA for the CDR3 is TGTGCCAGCAGCCAACTGTCGGGACTAGCGGGAGCGGACGGGGAGCTGTTTTTT. Translation gives CASSQLSGLAGADGELFF.

This chain links TRBV27 with TRBJ2-7; D is perhaps TRBD2 (5 bases). Germline CDR1 and CDR2: MNHEY and SMNVEV (reference sequence). V lost 0 bases to trimming and J lost 6 bases, with 21 bases between them. The CDR3 has 17 residues. The DNA for the CDR3 is TGTGCCAGCAGTTTATCCGCGGGTGCAGCGGTCTCCGGCGAGCAGTACTTC. It is translated as CASSLSAGAAVSGEQYF.

This chain's CDR3 is CASSYSRDPKAFF. The CDR3, as DNA: TGTGCCAGCAGTTACTCGCGGGACCCAAAAGCTTTCTTT. The V gene is TRBV6-5, the J gene TRBJ1-1, with D maybe TRBD1 (5 bases). Trimming removed 0 bases from V and 9 bases from J, with 11 bases in between. The CDR3 loop spans 13 amino acids. Germline CDR1 is MNHEY and CDR2 is SVGAGI.

The CDR3 DNA follows: TGTGCCAGCAGCCAAGACGGTTGGGCCTACGAGCAGTACTTC. Its protein is CASSQDGWAYEQYF. The J gene is TRBJ2-7, the V gene TRBV14; D is ambiguous. With 0 bases removed from V and 2 bases from J, the gap between germline ends came to 8 bases. The CDR3 runs to 14 residues. The V gene's germline CDR1 is SGHDN and CDR2 FVKESK.

The CDR3 DNA reads as TGTGCCAGCAGCCAAGATCTCCCAGGGGGCATCACTGAAGCTTTCTTT. As protein: CASSQDLPGGITEAFF. This chain uses TRBV4-2 with TRBJ1-1; 8 bases align to TRBD1. J gave up 4 bases and V 0 bases, and 7 bases lay outside the gene matches. Germline V gives CDR1 LGHNA, CDR2 YNFKEQ. The CDR3 runs to 16 residues.

V and J are TRBV7-8 and TRBJ1-1; maybe TRBD1 (5 bases). Germline V gene sequence: CDR1 SGHVS, CDR2 FQNEAQ. Trimming shortened V by 1 base and J by 1 base, and 13 bases separated the two germline ends. The CDR3 consists of 16 residues. The CDR3 protein is CASSLVSGGWNTEAFF. CDR3 coding DNA: TGTGCCAGCAGCTTAGTTAGCGGGGGATGGAACACTGAAGCTTTCTTT.

This clone was found a few times. The identical CDR3 is also encoded by other nucleotide sequences in the sample. As DNA, the CDR3 is TGTGCCAGCAGTTTCTCTAGCTCCTACGAGCAGTACTTC. This gives the protein CASSFSSSYEQYF. The chain uses TRBV27 and TRBJ2-7; D is uncertain. V lost 3 bases to trimming and J lost 0 bases, with 6 bases between them. Germline CDR1 reads MNHEY; CDR2 reads SMNVEV (reference sequence). This CDR3 has 13 residues.

The chain combines TRBV5-1 with TRBJ2-7; D might be TRBD2 (6 bases). This CDR3 has 15 residues. Germline loops: CDR1 SGHRS, CDR2 YFSETQ. Trimming removed 0 bases from V and 3 bases from J, with 13 bases in between. The CDR3 DNA follows: TGCGCCAGCAGCTTGGGGGACTTTCTCTTCTACGAGCAGTACTTC. It codes for CASSLGDFLFYEQYF.

Points on this clone: The same CDR3 can be traced to other DNA sequences in this sample. This rearrangement joins TRBV6-1 to TRBJ2-7, with 14 bases that match TRBD2. The germline gives CDR1 MNHNS, CDR2 SASEGT. V was pared by 6 bases and J by 4 bases, with 5 bases of the junction left unmatched. The CDR3 contains 15 residues. The chain's CDR3 is CASRIGLAGGYEQYF. The CDR3 coding sequence is TGTGCCAGCAGGATAGGACTAGCGGGAGGATACGAGCAGTACTTC.

On this clone itself: The sample carries other DNA sequences with the same CDR3. CDR3 nucleotides: TGTGCCAGCAGTACCGGTTCTAACTATGGCTACACCTTC. Protein: CASSTGSNYGYTF. The chain couples TRBV27 to TRBJ1-2; no reliable D call. Trimming left V 5 bases short and J 0 bases short, with 7 bases between. Germline assignment: CDR1 MNHEY and CDR2 SMNVEV (reference sequence). The CDR3 is made up of 13 amino acids.

The chain combines TRBV7-3 with TRBJ2-3; TRBD2 aligns across 8 bases. From germline, CDR1 is SGHTA and CDR2 FQGTGA. This CDR3 region has 16 residues. J was trimmed by 0 bases and V by 5 bases; bases with no gene match: 7. The CDR3 DNA follows: TGTGCCAGCAGCCCCGGGGGGGGAGCCAGCACAGATACGCAGTATTTT. Translating it yields CASSPGGGASTDTQYF.

This clone was picked up one time. This rearrangement joins TRBV7-8 to TRBJ2-1; TRBD2 matches at 12 bases. CDR1 is SGHVS and CDR2 is FQNEAQ in the germline V gene. Trimming cost V 0 bases and J 3 bases; bases outside gene matches: 9. The CDR3 has 19 residues. CDR3 sequence: CASSLALAGGSKYYNEQFF. In nucleotides, the CDR3 is TGTGCCAGCAGCTTAGCCCTAGCGGGAGGGTCCAAATACTACAATGAGCAGTTCTTC.

This chain joins TRBV7-9 and TRBJ2-2; 7 bases map to TRBD1. CDR1 is SEHNR, CDR2 FQNEAQ, per germline (reference sequence). Germline trimming cut 7 bases from V and 1 base from J; bases unmatched to any gene: 3. This CDR3 is built from 14 residues. The CDR3 DNA is TGTGCCAGCACTACAGGGGAGAACACCGGGGAGCTGTTTTTT. It translates to CASTTGENTGELFF.

The CDR3 loop reads CASRPHTGNTEAFF. In nucleotides, the CDR3 is TGTGCCAGCAGACCCCATACAGGGAACACTGAAGCTTTCTTT. The chain carries TRBV6-4 and TRBJ1-1; perhaps TRBD1 as D (5 bases). The V gene lost 6 bases and the J gene lost 1 base, with 12 bases spanning the gap. The CDR3 runs to 14 residues. The germline V gene encodes CDR1 MRHNA and CDR2 SNTAGT.

The rearrangement links TRBV7-6 to TRBJ1-2; no clear D gene. CDR1 and CDR2 (germline): SGHVS, FNYEAQ. V shed 3 bases and J shed 1 base, with 9 bases lying between them. This CDR3 has 14 residues. The CDR3 nucleotides read TGTGCCAGCAGCTTCATCGGGATTAACTATGGCTACACCTTC. Translation: CASSFIGINYGYTF.

The V gene is TRBV6-1, the J gene TRBJ1-6; a possible D gene is TRBD1 (5 bases). Trimming removed 7 bases at V and 7 bases at J, with 14 bases between. The CDR3 covers 14 residues. Germline-derived CDR1 and CDR2 are MNHNS and SASEGT. The CDR3 sequence: CASILGRENSPLHF. The CDR3 DNA reads as TGTGCCAGCATATTGGGACGGGAAAATTCACCCCTCCACTTT.

The rearrangement links TRBV7-2 to TRBJ2-7; D unclear. Germline values: CDR1 SGHTA, CDR2 FQGNSA. CDR3 length: 15 amino acids. V was shortened by 2 bases and J by 1 base, with 12 bases between the two germline ends. DNA of the CDR3: TGTGCCAGCAGCTTAAGGGCGGATTCTTCCTACGAGCAGTACTTC. It encodes CASSLRADSSYEQYF.

To note about this clone: Other DNA sequences in the same sample also yield this CDR3. V gene TRBV27 combines with J gene TRBJ2-7; D uncertain. Germline V gene lookup returns CDR1 MNHEY and CDR2 SMNVEV (reference sequence). Trimming took off 5 bases at V and 0 bases at J, with 2 bases between the two ends. This CDR3 is built from 11 residues. CDR3 coding DNA: TGTGCCAGCAGTCTCTCCTACGAGCAGTACTTC. The encoded protein is CASSLSYEQYF.

The chain combines TRBV19 with TRBJ2-1; no definite D call. The CDR3 is 12 amino acids. CDR1 and CDR2 (germline): LNHDA, SQIVND (reference sequence). Trimming cost V 4 bases and J 10 bases, with 11 bases left between them. The CDR3 sequence is CASSTRPLEQFF. In DNA, the CDR3 is TGTGCCAGTAGTACCCGACCATTAGAGCAGTTCTTC. Together with reference TRBV19 and TRBJ2-1, the CDR3 gives the full variable domain: DGGITQSPKYLFRKEGQNVTLSCEQNLNHDAMYWYRQDPGQGLRLIYYSQIVNDFQKGDIAEGYSVSREKKESFPLTVTSAQKNPTAFYLCASSTRPLEQFFGPGTRLTVL.

V gene TRBV28 combines with J gene TRBJ1-5; 7 nucleotides match TRBD1. CDR1 and CDR2 (germline): MDHEN, SYDVKM. With V trimmed by 3 bases and J by 7 bases, 9 bases remained unmatched. This CDR3 is 15 amino acids long. The CDR3, as DNA: TGTGCCAGCAGTTTTGGAGACAGGGTGAGACAGCCCCAGCATTTT. Translated: CASSFGDRVRQPQHF.

This chain joins TRBV11-2 and TRBJ1-2; no firm D call. CDR3 length: 15 residues. Germline V gene data show CDR1 as SGHAT and CDR2 as FQNNGV. Trimming removed 7 bases at V and 2 bases at J, with 17 bases between. In nucleotides, the CDR3 is TGTGCCAGCATCCCCGGGGTGGGCGGCAACTATGGCTACACCTTC. Amino acid sequence: CASIPGVGGNYGYTF.

The J gene is TRBJ2-7, the V gene TRBV4-3, with D possibly being TRBD1 (6 bases). There are 15 residues in the CDR3. Trimming pared 4 bases from V and 3 bases from J, leaving 16 bases between. CDR1 and CDR2 (germline): LGHNA, YSLEER. DNA for the CDR3: TGCGCCAGCAGCCTAGGGGGTAGTAGTCTCTACGAGCAGTACTTC. Protein: CASSLGGSSLYEQYF.

The CDR3 protein is CSVGQGGRVDEQYF. The CDR3 DNA is TGCAGCGTTGGACAGGGCGGTAGAGTTGACGAGCAGTACTTC. The V and J genes are TRBV29-1 and TRBJ2-5; 7 bases are a match to TRBD1. The better agreement between TRBJ2-7 and the DNA end casts doubt on the J call. Germline V gives CDR1 SQVTM, CDR2 ANQGSEA. The CDR3 is made up of 14 amino acids.

The V gene is TRBV28, the J gene TRBJ1-1; D may be TRBD1 (6 bases). V lost 2 bases, J lost 7 bases, and 20 bases lay in between. Germline V lookup: CDR1 MDHEN, CDR2 SYDVKM. The CDR3 loop spans 16 amino acids. The CDR3 DNA follows: TGTGCCAGCAGTTTAGGACCCCGGGGGCCATCCAGTGAAGCTTTCTTT. Translated: CASSLGPRGPSSEAFF.

This clone has a single count. The sample has other DNA sequences that encode this CDR3 too. The chain couples TRBV27 to TRBJ2-3; D is uncertain. This CDR3 comprises 15 residues. V dropped 2 bases and J dropped 0 bases, with 9 bases sitting between them. Germline V gene lookup returns CDR1 MNHEY and CDR2 SMNVEV (reference sequence). This chain's CDR3 is CASSLGQSSTDTQYF. In DNA, the CDR3 is TGTGCCAGCAGTTTAGGCCAATCTAGCACAGATACGCAGTATTTT.

The table lists this clone with a count of one. The rearrangement links TRBV4-3 to TRBJ1-4, with D unresolved. CDR1 LGHNA and CDR2 YSLEER come from the germline V gene. With 1 base removed from V and 7 bases from J, the gap between germline ends came to 13 bases. This CDR3 has 15 residues. Here the CDR3 reads CASSQVIKGSEKLFF. The CDR3 DNA follows: TGCGCCAGCAGCCAAGTGATAAAGGGAAGTGAAAAACTGTTTTTT.